This entry concerns a single TCR beta chain. The antigen remains unidentified. Additional DNA sequences in this sample encode the identical CDR3. The data were taken from a study of shared clonotypes between healthy human individuals. Across the whole study: CD4 naive and memory got three plates each, CD8 naive two, CD8 memory one.

Sequencing used immunoSEQ multiplex PCR; TCRdb keeps in-frame clones, though not all of them. The sample shows 2 million to 3 million clones, 80% to 95% of them seen only once. Germline assignment: CDR1 LNHDA and CDR2 SQIVND (reference sequence). With V trimmed by 1 base and J by 2 bases, 1 base remained unmatched. The CDR3 sequence is 14 residues long. The study's findings and limits: Only blood underwent sampling, and tissue repertoires likely differ.

The sequence was obtained from a young man in good health. Some clones in this sample may be carry-over from other donors' samples. The chain recombines TRBV19 with TRBJ2-7, with 8 bases lining up with TRBD2. Material for sequencing was naive CD4+ T cells from PBMCs. The subset: CD45RA+ positively selected. This CDR3 reads CASSIGGRTYEQYF. In nucleotides, the CDR3 is TGTGCCAGTAGTATAGGCGGGAGGACCTACGAGCAGTACTTC. Combining the CDR3 with reference TRBV19 and TRBJ2-7 gives the whole variable domain DGGITQSPKYLFRKEGQNVTLSCEQNLNHDAMYWYRQDPGQGLRLIYYSQIVNDFQKGDIAEGYSVSREKKESFPLTVTSAQKNPTAFYLCASSIGGRTYEQYFGPGTRLTVT.